Here is one T cell receptor beta chain with its context. Its target antigen remains unknown. No clone much larger than this one lies a single base away; base qualities are absent. Blood samples were collected up to 4 times in the first month after transplant and then at least monthly when available. This sample stems from a study of graft-versus-host responses after intestinal transplantation (dated by TCRdb to the early 2020s). Study-level background: The transplants that recipients received were multivisceral, liver-intestinal, or isolated intestinal. Every recipient was given anti-thymocyte globulin induction, followed by roughly 3 years of maintenance tacrolimus and steroids. After intestinal transplantation, graft-versus-host and host-versus-graft alloreactive T cell clones were followed in the graft, circulation and bone marrow using bulk TCR-beta CDR3 sequencing. A cohort of more than 20 intestinal transplant recipients, including one retransplant, was enrolled, and a few patients lacking pretransplant specimens were excluded. Donor T cell macrochimerism was defined as a peak of at least 4% donor T cells among recipient peripheral blood mononuclear cells. Alloreactive clones were identified by sequencing pre-transplant mixed lymphocyte reaction products and comparing them with unstimulated pre-transplant donor and recipient T cells. Rather than being sequenced by the commercial service, samples from a few later patients were sequenced in-house on an Illumina MiSeq and processed with MiXCR. Paper-wide results and their limitations: High GvH to HvG T cell clonal ratios were observed in the allografts of patients with donor T cell macrochimerism. Peak levels of circulating GvH clones were associated with declines in HvG clones early after transplant. GvH clones turned up in recipient bone marrow, with some appearing earlier in ileal mucosa or blood, a pattern consistent with an intestinal mucosal origin. The relatively low number and heterogeneity of intestinal transplant patients limited the conclusions.

Library preparation used the immunoSEQ multiplex PCR assay. High-throughput TCR-beta CDR3 sequencing of genomic DNA from most patients was performed by Adaptive Biotechnologies. In the source study's methods: Adaptive's ImmunoSEQ software supplied the TCR sequencing data for 18 patients, while MiXCR and VDJtools were used to process a few other patients. CDR3 nucleotide sequences shared between donor and recipient were removed because their origin could not be assigned. To count as alloreactive, a clone needed at least 2-fold expansion over unstimulated cells and a minimum CFSE-low frequency of 0.002% (template counts) or 0.001% (read counts). A clone was considered mappable if detected in the sequenced pre-transplant spleen, lymph node, or MLR CFSE-low populations of the donor or recipient. Cumulative frequency of alloreactive clones was calculated as a percentage of all sequences weighted by copy number. TCRdb limited this immuneACCESS table to in-frame rearrangements with V and J called. A share of clones is missing; checked studies link under half to unresolved V genes, and the rest is unexplained. V and J calls and clone size are given by that table; D and trimming were obtained from the DNA. The sample table contains 25,000 to 30,000 clones; only one count was recorded for nearly 90% of them. The ten largest clones add up to more than 9% of the sample.

Here the sequenced sample was PBMCs, taken around 480 days after intestinal transplantation. The clonotype was recovered from a human patient who received an intestinal transplant, so some T cells may come from the graft donor.

The DNA sequence reads TGTGCCAGCAGCTCAGGGGTGGGCACAGATACGCAGTATTTT. Translation gives CASSSGVGTDTQYF. The rearrangement joined TRBV5-5 to TRBJ2-3, with a weak D call of TRBD1 (6 bases match). From the cysteine through the phenylalanine, the CDR3 covers 14 amino acids. CDR3 DNA only is kept here, 42 bases in frame from base 1. In the germline V gene (reference sequence), CDR1 corresponds to SGHKS and CDR2 to YYEKEE. V is clipped by 3 bases and J by 1 base, and the sequence between their germline boundaries is 9 bases long.